These T cell receptor beta chains were read from a single sample in a study of T cells in Graves' hyperthyroidism and ophthalmopathy. TCRdb re-derived calls from the multiplex PCR reads in MiXCR, one entry per CDR3 protein. Of fewer than 700,000 distinct CDR3 sequences listed, 17% are singletons. Sequencing was performed on blood. The origin of the receptors is a woman in her late teens or twenties with Graves' ophthalmopathy. Each CDR3 is given with its conserved first and last residue. A D gene is named only where the DNA matches it firmly. A clone size is listed for some rows: how often the clone was seen (once, few, many), or a class if it is expanded.

few	TRBD2	TRBV9	TRBJ2-7	TGTGCCAGCAGCTCTTACCTAGCGGGGAGTCCTAGGGAGCAGTACTTC	CASSSYLAGSPREQYF
many	.	TRBV2	TRBJ1-2	TGTGCCAGCAGTGAAGTAGCGCGTGTCTATGGCTACACCTTC	CASSEVARVYGYTF
many	.	TRBV30	TRBJ1-1	TGTGCCTGGAGTGAAGGGACCGATGATAGGTTCACTGAAGCTTTCTTT	CAWSEGTDDRFTEAFF
.	.	TRBV20-1	TRBJ1-6	TGCAGTGCTAGAGAGGACAGTAGAAATTCACCCCTCCACTTT	CSAREDSRNSPLHF
many	.	TRBV27	TRBJ2-1	TGTGCCTGTCGGGAGATCCCGGGGGGCCCCTACAATGAGCAGTTCTTC	CACREIPGGPYNEQFF
many	.	TRBV28	TRBJ2-1	TGTGCCAGCAGTGCTAGATCCCTTTACAATGAGCAGTTCTTC	CASSARSLYNEQFF
many	.	TRBV28	TRBJ2-7	TGTGCCAGCAGTCCCATGATCCACGAGCAGTACTTC	CASSPMIHEQYF
few	.	TRBV6-5	TRBJ2-3	TGTGCCAGCAGTTACAGGGAGACAGATACGCAGTATTTT	CASSYRETDTQYF
.	.	TRBV7-9	TRBJ2-1	TGTGCCAGCAGCTCCCTGTTGGGGGACAATGAGCAGTTCTTC	CASSSLLGDNEQFF
many	TRBD1	TRBV28	TRBJ1-1	TGTGCCAGCAGGCCGCCTCAGGGGGCGTCCACTGAAGCTTTCTTT	CASRPPQGASTEAFF
few	.	TRBV6-5	TRBJ2-2	TGTGCCAGCAGTTACCCTGTTGGACAGAACACCGGGGAGCTGTTTTTT	CASSYPVGQNTGELFF
many	.	TRBV6-5	TRBJ1-5	TGTGCCAGCAGTTACGTGACAGGTTCGGGACAGCCCCAGCATTTT	CASSYVTGSGQPQHF
few	.	TRBV20-1	TRBJ2-7	TGCAGTACTAGGGACCGGGACGTAGCCTCCTACGAGCAGTACTTC	CSTRDRDVASYEQYF
many	TRBD1	TRBV27	TRBJ2-7	TGTGCCAGCAGTTTAACCGACAGGGTCTACGAGCAGTACTTC	CASSLTDRVYEQYF
few	.	TRBV7-3	TRBJ2-1	TGTGCCAGCAGCTTAACTGGCGCGGGGGCCACGAATGAGCAGTTCTTC	CASSLTGAGATNEQFF
.	.	TRBV7-2	TRBJ1-1	TGTGCCAGCAGCTTAGAGTTCGCCGGGGTTGAAGCTTTCTTT	CASSLEFAGVEAFF
few	.	TRBV29-1	TRBJ1-4	TGCAGCGTTGAAATATCGGGGGTAACTAATGAAAAACTGTTTTTT	CSVEISGVTNEKLFF
.	TRBD2	TRBV20-1	TRBJ2-3	TGCAGTGCTAGGTCGCCCTCTAGCGGGATGACAGATACGCAGTATTTT	CSARSPSSGMTDTQYF
.	TRBD1	TRBV5-1	TRBJ2-2	TGTGCCAGCAGCCCGGGGGGACAGGGGAGGGCCGGGGAGCTGTTTTTT	CASSPGGQGRAGELFF
.	.	TRBV9	TRBJ2-1	TGTGCCAGCAGCGCTTGGGTGGGGGATGAGCAGTTCTTC	CASSAWVGDEQFF
.	.	TRBV5-6	TRBJ1-2	TGTGCCAGCAGCTCAACCGAAGGCGGCTACACCTTC	CASSSTEGGYTF
many	.	TRBV6-1	TRBJ2-7	TGTGCCAGCAGTGAATTTCCCTCGGACCCCTACGAGCAGTACTTC	CASSEFPSDPYEQYF
many	.	TRBV30	TRBJ1-5	TGTGCCTGGAGTGCTATATCAGGGTTTCAGCCCCAGCATTTT	CAWSAISGFQPQHF
many	TRBD2	TRBV20-1	TRBJ2-2	TGCAGTGCCCGGACTAGCGGGAACGCCGGGGAGCTGTTTTTT	CSARTSGNAGELFF
few	.	TRBV27	TRBJ1-6	TGTGCCAGCAAGGAAGGGTATTCACCCCTCCACTTT	CASKEGYSPLHF
.	TRBD2	TRBV4-1	TRBJ2-1	TGCGCCAGCAGCCAAGGAGTGGGACTAGCCGGGCATGAGCAGTTCTTC	CASSQGVGLAGHEQFF
.	.	TRBV24-1	TRBJ2-1	TGTGCCACCAGTGATTTACGGAGGGGGCGCAATGAGCAGTTCTTC	CATSDLRRGRNEQFF
few	.	TRBV6-5	TRBJ1-5	TGTGCCAGCAGTTACTCTGGGCAGACAAATCAGCCCCAGCATTTT	CASSYSGQTNQPQHF
few	TRBD1	TRBV3-1	TRBJ1-2	TGTGCCAGCAGTCAGGACAGGTACTATGGCTACACCTTC	CASSQDRYYGYTF
many	.	TRBV30	TRBJ2-5	TGTGCCTGGAGTGTACCAACAGGTGGGAGGGAGACCCAGTACTTC	CAWSVPTGGRETQYF
.	.	TRBV12-3/TRBV12-4	TRBJ2-4	TGTGCCAGCAGTTTAGCCGCTTTCGGGACCAAAAACATTCAGTACTTC	CASSLAAFGTKNIQYF
few	TRBD2	TRBV18	TRBJ2-7	TGTGCCAGCTCACCACTCAGCGGGGGATCCTACGAGCAGTACTTC	CASSPLSGGSYEQYF
many	.	TRBV7-8	TRBJ2-7	TGTGCCAGCAGCTTAAGTTGGCACGAGCAGTACTTC	CASSLSWHEQYF
many	.	TRBV6-1	TRBJ2-5	TGTGCCAGCACCCGTAATGTTGGGCAAGAGACCCAGTACTTC	CASTRNVGQETQYF
many	TRBD1	TRBV30	TRBJ1-1	TGTGCCTGGAGCGGACAGGGGGTTGAAGCTTTCTTT	CAWSGQGVEAFF
many	.	TRBV12-3/TRBV12-4	TRBJ1-1	TGTGCCAGCGAAGAGGGGGGGGTGAACACTGAAGCTTTCTTT	CASEEGGVNTEAFF